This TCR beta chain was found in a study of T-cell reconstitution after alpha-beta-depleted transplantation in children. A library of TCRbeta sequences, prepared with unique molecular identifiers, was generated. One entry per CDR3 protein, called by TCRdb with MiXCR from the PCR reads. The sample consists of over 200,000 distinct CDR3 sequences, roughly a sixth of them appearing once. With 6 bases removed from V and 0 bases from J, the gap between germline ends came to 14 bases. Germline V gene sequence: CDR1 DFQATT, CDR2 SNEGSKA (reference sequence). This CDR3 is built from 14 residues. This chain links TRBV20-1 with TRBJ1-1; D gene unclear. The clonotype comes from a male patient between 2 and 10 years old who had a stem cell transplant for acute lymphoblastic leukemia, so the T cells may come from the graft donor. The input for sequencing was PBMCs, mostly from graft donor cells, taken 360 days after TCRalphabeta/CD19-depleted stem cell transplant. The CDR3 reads CSARGPKLNTEAFF. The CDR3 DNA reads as TGCAGTGCCCGCGGGCCTAAATTGAACACTGAAGCTTTCTTT.